The 2 T cell receptor beta chains below all came from one sample that was sequenced in a study of blood T cells in healthy people across ages. Alongside a J-beta primer mix, a sample-barcoded 5' primer served in a second PCR lasting about 7 to 12 cycles. A single record per CDR3 protein comes from TCRdb applying MiXCR to the 5' RACE reads. The table has under 1,000,000 distinct CDR3 sequences, about 45% seen once. The sample comprised blood. These TCRs come from a man older than 75 in good health.

The chain links TRBV13 to TRBJ1-1, with 7 nucleotides matching TRBD1. In germline, CDR1 is PRHDT, CDR2 FYEKMQ (reference sequence). V lost 5 bases to trimming and J lost 5 bases; unmatched junction nucleotides: 5. The CDR3 consists of 13 residues. The CDR3 coding sequence is TGTGCCAGCAGCGGACAGGCGGGTACTGAAGCTTTCTTT. The encoded protein is CASSGQAGTEAFF.

This clonotype appeared a single time. The V gene is TRBV29-1, the J gene TRBJ2-7; D might be TRBD1 (5 bases). Germline lookup yields CDR1 SQVTM and CDR2 ANQGSEA. The CDR3 sequence is 11 residues long. The V end was cut by 8 bases, the J end by 4 bases, with 12 bases between. CDR3 bases: TGCAGCTTTCAGGGATCTTACGAGCAGTACTTC. This translates into CSFQGSYEQYF.